These 4 T cell receptor beta chains share one sample of origin, sequenced in a study of shared clonotypes between healthy human individuals. Profiling relied on immunoSEQ multiplex PCR, and the TCRdb table lists in-frame clones only, not all of them. The sample yields approximately 2,300,000 clones, roughly 90% seen once. Sequenced input: naive CD4+ T cells from PBMCs. As to subset: CD45RA+ positively selected. The receptors originated from a man in his late teens or twenties in good health. Some clones in this sample may be carry-over from other donors' samples.

The chain is built from TRBV10-1 and TRBJ2-7; D is possibly TRBD2 (5 bases). V was shortened by 7 bases and J by 0 bases, with 16 bases between the two germline ends. The CDR3 sequence is 15 residues long. Germline-derived CDR1 and CDR2 are WNHNN and SYGVQD (reference sequence). The CDR3 reads CASTERTCSSYEQYF. The CDR3 DNA reads as TGCGCCAGCACCGAAAGGACTTGCAGCTCCTACGAGCAGTACTTC.

The chain has TRBV5-1 and TRBJ2-5; D is perhaps TRBD2 (5 bases). Germline CDR1 and CDR2: SGHRS and YFSETQ. The germline V and J ends were trimmed by 5 bases and 1 base, with 12 bases remaining between them. The CDR3 is 14 amino acids. CDR3 in DNA: TGCGCCAGCAGAACTGGGAGCCTCCAAGAGACCCAGTACTTC. This sequence encodes CASRTGSLQETQYF.

CDR3 nucleotide sequence: TGTGCCAGTAGTTTACCGGAGAACAGATCGAACACCGGGGAGCTGTTTTTT. Translated, it gives CASSLPENRSNTGELFF. The V gene is TRBV19, the J gene TRBJ2-2, with D uncertain. The CDR3 spans 17 residues. Trimming removed 5 bases at V and 0 bases at J, with 16 bases between. Germline V CDR1 and CDR2: LNHDA, SQIVND (reference sequence).

The chain uses TRBV5-1 and TRBJ2-5; D might be TRBD2 (6 bases). Per the germline V gene, CDR1 is SGHRS and CDR2 is YFSETQ. The CDR3 contains 17 residues. Trimming shortened V by 1 base and J by 2 bases, and 18 bases separated the two germline ends. CDR3 bases: TGCGCCAGCAGCTTGCAGGCGGCGTCCGGGACTCAAGAGACCCAGTACTTC. As protein: CASSLQAASGTQETQYF. The full variable domain, with the rest looked up from reference TRBV5-1 and TRBJ2-5, is KAGVTQTPRYLIKTRGQQVTLSCSPISGHRSVSWYQQTPGQGLQFLFEYFSETQRNKGNFPGRFSGRQFSNSRSEMNVSTLELGDSALYLCASSLQAASGTQETQYFGPGTRLLVL.